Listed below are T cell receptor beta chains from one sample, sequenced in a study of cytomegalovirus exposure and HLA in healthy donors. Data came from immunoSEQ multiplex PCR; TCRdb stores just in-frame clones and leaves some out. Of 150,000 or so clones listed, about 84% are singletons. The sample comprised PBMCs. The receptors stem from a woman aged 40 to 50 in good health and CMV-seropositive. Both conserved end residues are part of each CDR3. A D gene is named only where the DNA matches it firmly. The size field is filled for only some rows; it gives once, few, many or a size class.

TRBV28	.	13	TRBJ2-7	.	CASTLQGTYEQYF	TGTGCCAGCACCCTACAGGGCACCTACGAGCAGTACTTC
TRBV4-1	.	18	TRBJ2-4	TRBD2	CASSQEWLAGGPGNIQYF	TGCGCCAGCAGCCAAGAGTGGCTAGCGGGAGGGCCCGGAAACATTCAGTACTTC
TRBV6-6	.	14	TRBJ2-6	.	CASRHSYRANVLTF	TGTGCCAGCAGACACAGTTACAGGGCCAACGTCCTGACTTTC
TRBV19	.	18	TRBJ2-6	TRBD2	CASIRRREGYSGANVLTF	TGTGCCAGTATCCGGCGGCGGGAGGGATACTCTGGGGCCAACGTCCTGACTTTC
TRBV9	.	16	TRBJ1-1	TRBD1	CASSVTGQGAFTEAFF	TGTGCCAGCAGCGTAACAGGACAGGGGGCGTTCACTGAAGCTTTCTTT
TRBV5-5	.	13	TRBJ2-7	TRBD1	CASMTGVGFEQYF	TGTGCCAGCATGACAGGGGTTGGTTTCGAGCAGTACTTC
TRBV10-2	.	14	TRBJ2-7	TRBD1	CASMGQESSYEQYF	TGCGCCAGTATGGGACAGGAGAGCTCCTACGAGCAGTACTTC
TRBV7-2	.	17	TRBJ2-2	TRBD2	CASSPRTSGLNTGELFF	TGTGCCAGCAGCCCGAGGACTAGCGGACTCAACACCGGGGAGCTGTTTTTT
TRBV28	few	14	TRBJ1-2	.	CASSLAGGPYGYTF	TGTGCCAGCAGTTTAGCCGGGGGTCCCTATGGCTACACCTTC
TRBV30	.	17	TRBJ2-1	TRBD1	CAWSGLSAGQGSYEQFF	TGTGCCTGGAGTGGCCTCTCGGCGGGACAGGGGTCCTATGAGCAGTTCTTC
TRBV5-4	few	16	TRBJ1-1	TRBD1	CASSLGGQGENTEAFF	TGTGCCAGCAGCTTGGGGGGACAGGGGGAGAACACTGAAGCTTTCTTT
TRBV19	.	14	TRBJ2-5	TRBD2	CASTLGTSGSSKYF	TGTGCCAGTACCTTGGGGACTAGCGGGAGTTCAAAGTACTTC
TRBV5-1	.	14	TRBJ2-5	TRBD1	CASSSTRGGWDQYF	TGCGCCAGCAGCTCAACTAGAGGGGGCTGGGACCAGTACTTC
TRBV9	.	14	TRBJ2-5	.	CASSVEAGGETQYF	TGTGCCAGCAGCGTAGAGGCAGGAGGAGAGACCCAGTACTTC
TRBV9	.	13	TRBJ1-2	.	CASSVTGSYGYTF	TGTGCCAGCAGCGTAACAGGGTCCTATGGCTACACCTTC
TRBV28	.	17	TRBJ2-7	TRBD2	CASSPPLAGVTPYEQYF	TGTGCCAGCAGTCCCCCACTAGCGGGAGTAACCCCCTACGAGCAGTACTTC
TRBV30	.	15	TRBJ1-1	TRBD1	CAWTPRTGRHTEAFF	TGTGCCTGGACCCCCCGGACAGGGAGGCACACTGAAGCTTTCTTT
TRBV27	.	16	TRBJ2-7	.	CASSTDSNGRVYEQYF	TGTGCCAGCAGTACCGATTCTAACGGGAGAGTCTACGAGCAGTACTTC
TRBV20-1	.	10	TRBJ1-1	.	CSAIYTEAFF	TGCAGTGCAATCTACACTGAAGCTTTCTTT
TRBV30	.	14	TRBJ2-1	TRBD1	CASTGGAFYNEQFF	TGTGCCTCCACAGGGGGCGCTTTCTACAATGAGCAGTTCTTC
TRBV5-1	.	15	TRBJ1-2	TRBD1	CASNPQGQGMGGYTF	TGCGCCAGCAACCCGCAGGGACAGGGGATGGGAGGCTACACCTTC
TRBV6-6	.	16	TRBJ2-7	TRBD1	CATTPTGRGFSYEQYF	TGTGCCACCACACCGACGGGCAGGGGGTTCTCCTACGAGCAGTACTTC
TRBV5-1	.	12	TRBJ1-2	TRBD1	CASSLDRGGYTF	TGCGCCAGCAGCTTGGACAGGGGCGGCTACACCTTC
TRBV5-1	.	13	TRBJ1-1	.	CASSVDRTTEAFF	TGCGCCAGCAGCGTTGACAGGACCACTGAAGCTTTCTTT
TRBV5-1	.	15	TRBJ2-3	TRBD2	CASSLEAGYTDTQYF	TGCGCCAGCAGCTTAGAAGCGGGGTACACAGATACGCAGTATTTT
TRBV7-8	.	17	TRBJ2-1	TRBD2	CASSLPWVAGVYNEQFF	TGTGCCAGCAGCTTGCCCTGGGTAGCGGGAGTCTACAATGAGCAGTTCTTC
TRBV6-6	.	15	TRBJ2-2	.	CASSAGQLNTGELFF	TGTGCCAGCAGTGCCGGACAGTTGAACACCGGGGAGCTGTTTTTT
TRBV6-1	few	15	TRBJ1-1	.	CASSEGRGGSTEAFF	TGTGCCAGCAGTGAAGGGAGGGGAGGTAGCACTGAAGCTTTCTTT
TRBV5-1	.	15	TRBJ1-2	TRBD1	CASSLETGGEYGYTF	TGCGCCAGCAGCTTGGAAACAGGGGGGGAGTATGGCTACACCTTC
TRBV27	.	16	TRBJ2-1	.	CASREGTRFRNNEQFF	TGTGCCAGCAGGGAAGGGACACGATTTCGTAACAATGAGCAGTTCTTC
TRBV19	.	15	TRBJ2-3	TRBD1	CASSVGQGSTDTQYF	TGTGCCAGTAGTGTGGGACAGGGGAGCACAGATACGCAGTATTTT
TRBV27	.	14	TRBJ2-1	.	CASSLVGGNNEQFF	TGTGCCAGCAGTTTAGTAGGCGGGAACAATGAGCAGTTCTTC
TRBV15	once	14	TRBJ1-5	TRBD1	CATSTDRGVVAQHF	TGTGCCACCAGCACCGACAGGGGCGTCGTGGCCCAGCATTTT
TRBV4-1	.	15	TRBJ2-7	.	CASSQARQIPYEQYF	TGCGCCAGCAGCCAAGCGAGGCAGATTCCCTACGAGCAGTACTTC
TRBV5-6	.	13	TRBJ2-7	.	CASSLVGSYEQYF	TGTGCCAGCAGCTTGGTCGGGTCCTACGAGCAGTACTTC
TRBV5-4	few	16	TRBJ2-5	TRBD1	CASSPSQGQGYETQYF	TGTGCCAGCAGCCCGAGCCAGGGACAGGGATATGAGACCCAGTACTTC
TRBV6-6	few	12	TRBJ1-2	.	CASSEGSLGYTF	TGTGCCAGCAGTGAGGGTTCTCTTGGCTACACCTTC